This passage covers 32 T cell receptor beta chains from one sample sequenced in a study of cytomegalovirus exposure and HLA in healthy donors. PCR amplification relied on 60 Vbeta primers (plus 13 Jbeta primers). TCRdb's table, derived via immunoSEQ multiplex PCR, lists solely in-frame clones and lacks some. The table shows about 120,000 clones, with 75% to 90% occurring only once. Material: PBMCs. Receptor source: a man between 25 and 39 years old in good health and CMV-seropositive.

The chain carries TRBV10-3 and TRBJ1-2; 7 bases align to TRBD1. Germline assignment: CDR1 ENHRY and CDR2 SYGVKD. V shed 6 bases and J 3 bases; nucleotides not matched to a gene: 7. The CDR3 loop spans 14 amino acids. Here the CDR3 reads CAIRPPTGYYGYTF. Here the CDR3 DNA reads TGTGCCATCAGGCCTCCGACAGGGTACTATGGCTACACCTTC.

This sequence joins TRBV5-1 and TRBJ1-1; no definite D call. The germline V and J ends were trimmed by 0 bases and 6 bases, with 15 bases remaining between them. The germline V gene has CDR1 SGHRS and CDR2 YFSETQ. The CDR3 sequence is 15 residues long. CDR3 nucleotide sequence: TGCGCCAGCAGCTTGGTAGTGGGCGAAGCTCCTGAAGCTTTCTTT. It encodes CASSLVVGEAPEAFF.

The rearrangement uses TRBV6-1 and TRBJ1-4, with no clear D. CDR3 length equals 13 residues. Looked up from germline, CDR1 is MNHNS and CDR2 is SASEGT. V was pared by 6 bases and J by 6 bases, with 11 bases between. In DNA form, the CDR3 reads TGTGCCAGCAGCTCAACAGCTCATGAAAAACTGTTTTTT. It specifies CASSSTAHEKLFF.

The chain couples TRBV9 to TRBJ2-2; 8 nucleotides line up with TRBD2. Trimming cost V 3 bases and J 3 bases; bases outside gene matches: 7. The CDR3 is 16 residues long. Germline V gives CDR1 SGDLS, CDR2 YYNGEE. The CDR3 region has the DNA TGTGCCAGCAGCGCTCCGGGGGGGGTGTACACCGGGGAGCTGTTTTTT. Translating gives CASSAPGGVYTGELFF. Drawing the rest from reference TRBV9 and TRBJ2-2, the complete variable domain is DSGVTQTPKHLITATGQRVTLRCSPRSGDLSVYWYQQSLDQGLQFLIQYYNGEERAKGNILERFSAQQFPDLHSELNLSSLELGDSALYFCASSAPGGVYTGELFFGEGSRLTVL.

The rearrangement joins TRBV9 to TRBJ2-1, with 13 bases identical to TRBD2. V was pared by 3 bases and J by 5 bases, with 2 bases of the junction left unmatched. The CDR3 totals 15 residues. Germline V lookup: CDR1 SGDLS, CDR2 YYNGEE. The CDR3 region is CASSAGTSGNNEQFF. The CDR3, as DNA: TGTGCCAGCAGCGCAGGGACTAGCGGGAACAATGAGCAGTTCTTC.

V gene TRBV27 combines with J gene TRBJ1-2; TRBD1 matches at 7 bases. This CDR3 is 16 amino acids long. V lost 4 bases, J lost 6 bases, and 14 bases stayed unmatched. CDR1 is MNHEY, CDR2 SMNVEV, per germline (reference sequence). The chain's CDR3 is CASSSLPTGLVDGYTF. DNA for the CDR3: TGTGCCAGCAGTTCTTTACCGACAGGGTTGGTGGATGGCTACACCTTC.

This chain connects TRBV2 to TRBJ2-5; perhaps TRBD2 as D (6 bases). The CDR3 covers 16 residues. Germline loops: CDR1 SNHLY, CDR2 FYNNEI. With 2 bases removed from V and 2 bases from J, the gap between germline ends came to 15 bases. The CDR3 coding sequence is TGTGCCAGCAGTGAAAATTGGAGGGGCCAACAAGAGACCCAGTACTTC. This gives the protein CASSENWRGQQETQYF.

V and J are TRBV6-5 and TRBJ2-3, with 7 bases that match TRBD2. The CDR3 is 13 amino acids. The V segment lost 5 bases and the J segment 7 bases; nucleotides outside the gene matches: 6. Germline-derived CDR1 and CDR2 are MNHEY and SVGAGI. In nucleotides, the CDR3 is TGTGCCAGCAGTCGGGACTACTCAAATACGCAGTATTTT. This translates into CASSRDYSNTQYF.

The chain combines TRBV6-5 with TRBJ1-3; D not resolved. This CDR3 spans 14 amino acids. V lost 2 bases, J lost 1 base, and 6 bases lay in between. Germline CDR1 MNHEY, CDR2 SVGAGI. The CDR3: CASSYGRSGNTIYF. The CDR3 DNA is TGTGCCAGCAGTTACGGCCGATCTGGAAACACCATATATTTT.

This clone has only a few counts. The chain combines TRBV30 with TRBJ1-4; TRBD1 aligns across 9 bases. V trimming: 6 bases; J trimming: 0 bases; junction bases outside the gene matches: 2. Germline V lookup: CDR1 GTSNPN, CDR2 SVGIG (reference sequence). This CDR3 region has 14 residues. The CDR3 loop reads CACRQGATNEKLFF. The CDR3 bases are TGTGCCTGTAGACAGGGGGCAACTAATGAAAAACTGTTTTTT.

The chain employs TRBV7-9 and TRBJ2-6; D gene ambiguous. The CDR3 loop spans 15 amino acids. The germline V gene has CDR1 SEHNR and CDR2 FQNEAQ (reference sequence). The germline V and J ends were trimmed by 3 bases and 0 bases, with 6 bases remaining between them. CDR3 sequence reads: CASSFGPSGANVLTF. As DNA, the CDR3 is TGTGCCAGCAGCTTCGGTCCCTCTGGGGCCAACGTCCTGACTTTC. The full variable domain, completed using reference TRBV7-9 and TRBJ2-6, is DTGVSQNPRHKITKRGQNVTFRCDPISEHNRLYWYRQTLGQGPEFLTYFQNEAQLEKSRLLSDRFSAERPKGSFSTLEIQRTEQGDSAMYLCASSFGPSGANVLTFGAGSRLTVL.

This clone was counted a few times. The V gene is TRBV5-6, the J gene TRBJ1-2, with 9 bases identical to TRBD1. The CDR3 loop spans 14 amino acids. Germline assignment: CDR1 SGHDT and CDR2 YYEEEE. The V segment lost 2 bases and the J segment 7 bases; nucleotides outside the gene matches: 6. The CDR3 protein is CASSLRQGVLGYTF. The CDR3, as DNA: TGTGCCAGCAGCTTAAGACAGGGGGTACTTGGCTACACCTTC.

The J gene is TRBJ2-1, the V gene TRBV2, with TRBD2 matching over 8 bases. The germline CDR1 and CDR2 sequences are SNHLY and FYNNEI. The V and J ends lost 7 bases and 0 bases, in that order; junction bases with no gene match: 5. The CDR3 contains 15 residues. CDR3 protein: CASTREVSSYNEQFF. The CDR3 region has the DNA TGTGCCAGCACGCGGGAGGTGAGCTCCTACAATGAGCAGTTCTTC. The full variable domain, completed using reference TRBV2 and TRBJ2-1, is EPEVTQTPSHQVTQMGQEVILRCVPISNHLYFYWYRQILGQKVEFLVSFYNNEISEKSEIFDDQFSVERPDGSNFTLKIRSTKLEDSAMYFCASTREVSSYNEQFFGPGTRLTVL.

V is TRBV29-1 and J is TRBJ1-1, with D possibly being TRBD1 (5 bases). The germline gives CDR1 SQVTM, CDR2 ANQGSEA. The CDR3 spans 12 residues. V lost 6 bases and J 0 bases, leaving 8 bases between the germline ends. The CDR3 sequence: CSVREMNTEAFF. The CDR3, as DNA: TGCAGCGTCAGGGAAATGAACACTGAAGCTTTCTTT.

The CDR3 loop reads CASSQRTGTDTQYF. In DNA, the CDR3 is TGTGCCAGCAGCCAACGGACAGGCACAGATACGCAGTATTTT. The V call is TRBV7-3, the J call TRBJ2-3; D perhaps matches TRBD1 (6 bases). Trimming stripped 5 bases from V and 1 base from J, with 10 bases between. Germline V lookup: CDR1 SGHTA, CDR2 FQGTGA. This CDR3 is 14 amino acids long.

This sequence joins TRBV29-1 and TRBJ2-7; weak D call: TRBD2 (7 bases). CDR3 length: 13 residues. Trimming took 3 bases from V and 2 from J, leaving 11 bases between them. Germline V gene lookup returns CDR1 SQVTM and CDR2 ANQGSEA. CDR3 nucleotides: TGCAGCGTTGAGACCGGGGGGCCCTACGAGCAGTACTTC. This codes for CSVETGGPYEQYF.

The genes are TRBV18 and TRBJ2-5; 8 bases match TRBD1. The V segment lost 2 bases and the J segment 2 bases; nucleotides outside the gene matches: 7. CDR1 KGHSH and CDR2 LQKENI come from the germline V gene. This CDR3 region has 16 residues. CDR3 sequence: CASSPMRQGNQETQYF. The CDR3 coding sequence is TGTGCCAGCTCACCAATGAGACAGGGGAATCAAGAGACCCAGTACTTC.

The chain's CDR3 is CASSLAHRGDTEAFF. Written as DNA, the CDR3 is TGTGCCAGCAGCTTAGCGCACAGGGGGGATACTGAAGCTTTCTTT. This chain joins TRBV11-1 and TRBJ1-1; 8 bases are a match to TRBD1. Germline V CDR1 and CDR2: SGHAT, FQDESV (reference sequence). The trim removed 0 bases at V and 5 bases at J, leaving 5 bases unmatched. The CDR3 covers 15 residues.

The chain links TRBV27 to TRBJ1-1; D unresolved. Germline V CDR1 and CDR2: MNHEY, SMNVEV (reference sequence). The CDR3 totals 14 residues. V dropped 5 bases and J dropped 3 bases, with 13 bases sitting between them. CDR3 sequence (DNA): TGTGCCAGCAGTCCCCGGGTGAGGGACACTGAAGCTTTCTTT. This encodes CASSPRVRDTEAFF.

This clone has more than one count but fewer than ten. The rearrangement uses TRBV29-1 and TRBJ1-3; D uncertain. The CDR3 has 13 amino acids. The V and J ends lost 2 bases and 0 bases respectively, with 5 bases between them. Germline V gene data show CDR1 as SQVTM and CDR2 as ANQGSEA. This chain's CDR3 is CSVEPVSGNTIYF. The CDR3 bases are TGCAGCGTTGAACCCGTCTCTGGAAACACCATATATTTT.

The V and J genes are TRBV18 and TRBJ1-6; D not resolved. Germline loops: CDR1 KGHSH, CDR2 LQKENI. The CDR3 spans 14 residues. The V end was cut by 4 bases, the J end by 5 bases, with 9 bases between. CDR3 protein: CASSQNRDNSPLHF. The CDR3 coding sequence is TGTGCCAGCTCACAAAACAGAGATAATTCACCCCTCCACTTT.

The V call is TRBV7-9, the J call TRBJ1-4; TRBD1 matches 10 bases. V dropped 5 bases and J dropped 6; count of bases not matched to a gene: 6. This CDR3 region has 15 residues. CDR1 and CDR2 from the germline V gene are SEHNR and FQNEAQ (reference sequence). CDR3: CASSPGTGEDEKLFF. For the CDR3, the DNA is TGTGCCAGCAGCCCCGGGACAGGGGAGGATGAAAAACTGTTTTTT.

The rearrangement links TRBV27 to TRBJ1-2; the match to TRBD1 covers 9 bases. Germline assignment: CDR1 MNHEY and CDR2 SMNVEV (reference sequence). The V and J ends lost 3 bases and 4 bases, in that order; junction bases with no gene match: 15. The CDR3 totals 18 residues. The CDR3 DNA sequence: TGTGCCAGCAGTTTTAAAGGACAGGGGCCTTCGTCCCTCTATGGCTACACCTTC. It specifies CASSFKGQGPSSLYGYTF.

The chain employs TRBV6-6 and TRBJ2-1, with 7 bases that match TRBD2. The CDR3 loop spans 11 amino acids. Germline V gives CDR1 MNHNY, CDR2 SVGAGI (reference sequence). With V trimmed by 5 bases and J by 15 bases, 7 bases remained unmatched. The CDR3 sequence: CASSPGTNWFF. The CDR3 DNA is TGTGCCAGCAGTCCCGGGACTAATTGGTTCTTC.

The V and J genes are TRBV6-5 and TRBJ1-1, with 10 nucleotides matching TRBD1. V lost 4 bases, J lost 5 bases, and 7 bases stayed unmatched. The CDR3 extends over 15 amino acids. Germline values: CDR1 MNHEY, CDR2 SVGAGI. The CDR3 loop is CASSSLTGGQTEAFF. The DNA of the CDR3 is TGTGCCAGCAGTTCCCTGACAGGGGGCCAGACTGAAGCTTTCTTT.

This clone was found a few times. This sample includes further DNA sequences coding for the same CDR3. V gene TRBV6-1 combines with J gene TRBJ2-7; D uncertain. The germline V gene has CDR1 MNHNS and CDR2 SASEGT. The length of the CDR3 is 16 residues. Trimming pared 0 bases from V and 2 bases from J, leaving 14 bases between. The CDR3 region has the DNA TGTGCCAGCAGTGAAGCTGAGCTGGAGTCGGCCTACGAGCAGTACTTC. Its translation is CASSEAELESAYEQYF.

This chain uses TRBV9 with TRBJ1-1; D may be TRBD1 (6 bases). Trimming removed 2 bases at V and 1 base at J, with 9 bases between. The germline CDR1 and CDR2 sequences are SGDLS and YYNGEE. The CDR3 loop spans 14 amino acids. CDR3 sequence: CASSVQGSNTEAFF. In DNA, the CDR3 is TGTGCCAGCAGCGTTCAGGGGTCGAACACTGAAGCTTTCTTT.

The chain carries TRBV18 and TRBJ2-5; 7 bases align to TRBD1. This CDR3 has 14 residues. J lost 1 base, V lost 6 bases, and 5 bases had no gene match. The germline CDR1 and CDR2 sequences are KGHSH and LQKENI. CDR3 sequence reads: CASSGTAPQETQYF. In DNA form, the CDR3 reads TGTGCCAGCTCCGGGACAGCGCCCCAAGAGACCCAGTACTTC.

The chain is built from TRBV7-2 and TRBJ1-1, with 7 nucleotides matching TRBD1. This CDR3 comprises 14 residues. The germline V gene encodes CDR1 SGHTA and CDR2 FQGNSA. V lost 5 bases, J lost 11 bases, and 14 bases stayed unmatched. CDR3 DNA sequence: TGTGCCAGCAGCCCCCGCAGTGAGGGACAGAGGGCTTTCTTT. Encoded protein: CASSPRSEGQRAFF.

The chain couples TRBV7-8 to TRBJ1-5, with D tentatively TRBD1 (5 bases). Germline assignment: CDR1 SGHVS and CDR2 FQNEAQ. V was shortened by 1 base and J by 6 bases, with 13 bases between the two germline ends. The length of the CDR3 is 15 residues. CDR3: CASSLGGGVGQPQHF. CDR3 DNA sequence: TGTGCCAGCAGCTTAGGGGGAGGGGTGGGTCAGCCCCAGCATTTT.

The chain has TRBV7-9 and TRBJ1-1, with 7 positions matching TRBD1. The V gene end was trimmed by 1 base and the J gene end by 1 base; junction bases not matched to a gene: 15. Germline CDR1 SEHNR, CDR2 FQNEAQ (reference sequence). The CDR3 extends over 19 amino acids. The CDR3 region is CASSLVGGRQGLKNTEAFF. As DNA, the CDR3 is TGTGCCAGCAGCTTAGTTGGTGGGCGACAGGGTTTGAAGAACACTGAAGCTTTCTTT.

The V call is TRBV6-6, the J call TRBJ1-2; TRBD1 matches at 7 bases. The V gene end was trimmed by 7 bases and the J gene end by 4 bases; junction bases not matched to a gene: 15. The length of the CDR3 is 16 residues. Germline V lookup: CDR1 MNHNY, CDR2 SVGAGI (reference sequence). DNA for the CDR3: TGTGCCAGCACCGCTACCACAGGGGAAAAACGCTATGGCTACACCTTC. It yields the protein CASTATTGEKRYGYTF.